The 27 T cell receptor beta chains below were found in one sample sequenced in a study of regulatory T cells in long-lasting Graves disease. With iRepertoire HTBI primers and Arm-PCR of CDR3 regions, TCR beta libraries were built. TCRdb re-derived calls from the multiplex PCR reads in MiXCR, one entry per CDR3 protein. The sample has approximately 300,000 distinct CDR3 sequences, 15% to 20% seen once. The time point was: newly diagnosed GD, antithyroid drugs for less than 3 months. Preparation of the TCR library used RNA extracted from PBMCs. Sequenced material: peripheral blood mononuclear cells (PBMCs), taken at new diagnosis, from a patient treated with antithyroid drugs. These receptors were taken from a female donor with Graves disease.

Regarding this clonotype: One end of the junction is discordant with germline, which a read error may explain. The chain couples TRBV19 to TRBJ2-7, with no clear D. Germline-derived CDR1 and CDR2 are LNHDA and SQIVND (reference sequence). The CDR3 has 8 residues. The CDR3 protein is CASSPLSF. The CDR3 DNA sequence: TGTGCCAGTAGTCCCCTCTCATTC. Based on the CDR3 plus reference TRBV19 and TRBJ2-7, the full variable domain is DGGITQSPKYLFRKEGQNVTLSCEQNLNHDAMYWYRQDPGQGLRLIYYSQIVNDFQKGDIAEGYSVSREKKESFPLTVTSAQKNPTAFYLCASSPLSFGPGTRLTVT.

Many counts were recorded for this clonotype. The chain's CDR3 is CASTPGSPGELFF. Written as DNA, the CDR3 is TGTGCCAGCACCCCAGGGTCACCCGGGGAGCTGTTTTTT. The J gene is TRBJ2-2, the V gene TRBV28; D may be TRBD1 (5 bases). Trimming stripped 7 bases from V and 6 bases from J, with 12 bases between. This CDR3 region has 13 residues. In germline, CDR1 is MDHEN, CDR2 SYDVKM.

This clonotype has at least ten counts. The CDR3 reads CAIRRRQGDGDGYTF. The CDR3 nucleotides read TGTGCCATCAGACGTAGACAGGGGGACGGAGACGGCTACACCTTC. V gene TRBV10-3 combines with J gene TRBJ1-2; 9 bases fit TRBD1. J lost 8 bases, V lost 6 bases, and 13 bases had no gene match. CDR1 and CDR2 from the germline V gene are ENHRY and SYGVKD. The CDR3 consists of 15 residues.

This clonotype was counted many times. CDR3 nucleotides: TGTGCCAGCGGAACAGGGTCCCAAGGAGAGACCCAGTACTTC. This encodes CASGTGSQGETQYF. The V gene is TRBV28, the J gene TRBJ2-5, with a weak D call TRBD1 (6 bases). From germline, CDR1 is MDHEN and CDR2 SYDVKM. The germline V and J ends were trimmed by 8 bases and 4 bases, with 17 bases remaining between them. The CDR3 extends over 14 amino acids.

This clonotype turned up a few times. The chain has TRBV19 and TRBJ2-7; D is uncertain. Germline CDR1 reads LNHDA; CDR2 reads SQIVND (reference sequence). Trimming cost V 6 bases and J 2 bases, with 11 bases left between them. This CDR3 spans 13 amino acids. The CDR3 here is CASSPAGPYEQYF. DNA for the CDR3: TGTGCCAGTAGCCCAGCCGGGCCCTACGAGCAGTACTTC. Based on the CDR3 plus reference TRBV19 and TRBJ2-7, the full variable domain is DGGITQSPKYLFRKEGQNVTLSCEQNLNHDAMYWYRQDPGQGLRLIYYSQIVNDFQKGDIAEGYSVSREKKESFPLTVTSAQKNPTAFYLCASSPAGPYEQYFGPGTRLTVT.

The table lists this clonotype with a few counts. CDR3 sequence (DNA): TGTGCCAGCACCCCAGGCGGGTGGGGCACAGATACGCAGTATTTT. This encodes CASTPGGWGTDTQYF. V usage is TRBV12-3 or TRBV12-4 and J usage is TRBJ2-3; tentatively, D is TRBD2 (5 bases). V lost 7 bases and J 1 base, leaving 15 bases between the germline ends. The CDR3 spans 15 residues.

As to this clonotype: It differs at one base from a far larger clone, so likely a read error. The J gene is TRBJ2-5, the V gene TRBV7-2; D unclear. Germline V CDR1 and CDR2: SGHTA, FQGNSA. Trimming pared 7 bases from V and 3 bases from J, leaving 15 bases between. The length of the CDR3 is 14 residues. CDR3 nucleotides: TGTGCCAGCAACCCCCTTGGGCGTAAAGAGACCCAGTACTTC. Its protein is CASNPLGRKETQYF.

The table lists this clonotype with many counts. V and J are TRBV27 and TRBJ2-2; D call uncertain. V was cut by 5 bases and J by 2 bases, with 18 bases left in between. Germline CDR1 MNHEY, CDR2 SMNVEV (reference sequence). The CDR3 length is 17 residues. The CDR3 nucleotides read TGTGCCAGCAGTCTAGGAGCCCCTATGCATAACACCGGGGAGCTGTTTTTT. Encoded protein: CASSLGAPMHNTGELFF.

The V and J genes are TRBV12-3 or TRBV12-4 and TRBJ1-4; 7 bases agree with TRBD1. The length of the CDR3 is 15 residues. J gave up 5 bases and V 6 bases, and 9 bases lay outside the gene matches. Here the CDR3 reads CASSDGLDRNEKLFF. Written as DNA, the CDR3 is TGTGCCAGCAGCGATGGATTGGACAGGAATGAAAAACTGTTTTTT.

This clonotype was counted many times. CDR3 nucleotides: TGTGCCACCGGCAACCCGATCCGGGAGAACTCCTACAATGAGCAGTTCTTC. Its translation: CATGNPIRENSYNEQFF. This chain links TRBV27 with TRBJ2-1; tentative D call: TRBD2 (6 bases). CDR3 length: 17 residues. The V gene's germline CDR1 is MNHEY and CDR2 SMNVEV (reference sequence). V lost 10 bases, J lost 0 bases, and 22 bases lay in between.

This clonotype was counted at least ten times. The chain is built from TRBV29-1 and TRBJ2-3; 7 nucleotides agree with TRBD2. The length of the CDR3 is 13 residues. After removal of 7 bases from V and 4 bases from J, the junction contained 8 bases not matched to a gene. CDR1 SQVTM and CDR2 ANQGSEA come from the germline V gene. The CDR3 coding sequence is TGCAGCGGACGCGGGAGTTCCGCAGATACGCAGTATTTT. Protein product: CSGRGSSADTQYF.

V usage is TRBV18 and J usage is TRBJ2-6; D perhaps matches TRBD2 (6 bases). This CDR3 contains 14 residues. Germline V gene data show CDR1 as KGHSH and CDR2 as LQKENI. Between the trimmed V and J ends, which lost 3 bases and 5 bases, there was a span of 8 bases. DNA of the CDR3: TGTGCCAGCTCACCGGGGAGGAGGGCCAACGTCCTGACTTTC. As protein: CASSPGRRANVLTF.

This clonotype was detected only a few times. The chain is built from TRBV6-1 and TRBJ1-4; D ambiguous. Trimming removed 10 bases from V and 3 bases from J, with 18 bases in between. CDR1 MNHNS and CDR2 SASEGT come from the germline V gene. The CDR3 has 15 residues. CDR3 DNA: TGTGCCACCCTGAGAGGTGGGAGCTCTAATGAAAAACTGTTTTTT. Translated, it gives CATLRGGSSNEKLFF.

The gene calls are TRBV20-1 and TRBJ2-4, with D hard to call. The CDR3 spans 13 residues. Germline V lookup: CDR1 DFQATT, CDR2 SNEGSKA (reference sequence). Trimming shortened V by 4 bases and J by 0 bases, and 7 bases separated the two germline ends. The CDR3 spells CSANTLAKNIQYF. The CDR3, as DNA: TGCAGTGCTAACACGCTAGCCAAAAACATTCAGTACTTC.

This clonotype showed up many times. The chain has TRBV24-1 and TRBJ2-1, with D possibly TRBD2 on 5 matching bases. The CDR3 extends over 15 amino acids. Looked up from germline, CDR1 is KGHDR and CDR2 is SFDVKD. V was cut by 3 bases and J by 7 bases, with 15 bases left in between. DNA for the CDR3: TGTGCCACCAGTGATGCCTCGGGGAGACCAAATGAGCAGTTCTTC. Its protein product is CATSDASGRPNEQFF.

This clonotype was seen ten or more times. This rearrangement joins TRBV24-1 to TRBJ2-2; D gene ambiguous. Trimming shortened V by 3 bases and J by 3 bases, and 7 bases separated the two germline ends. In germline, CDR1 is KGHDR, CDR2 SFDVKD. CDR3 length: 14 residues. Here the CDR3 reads CATSDRRYTGELFF. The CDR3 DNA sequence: TGTGCCACCAGTGATCGACGGTACACCGGGGAGCTGTTTTTT.

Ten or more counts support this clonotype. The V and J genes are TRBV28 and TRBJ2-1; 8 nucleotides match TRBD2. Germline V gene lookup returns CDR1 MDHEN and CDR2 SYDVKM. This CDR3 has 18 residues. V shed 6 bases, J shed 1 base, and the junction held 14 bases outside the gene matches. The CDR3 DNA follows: TGTGCCAGCAGCCCCTATCGGTTAGCGGGAAGGTCCTACAATGAGCAGTTCTTC. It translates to CASSPYRLAGRSYNEQFF.

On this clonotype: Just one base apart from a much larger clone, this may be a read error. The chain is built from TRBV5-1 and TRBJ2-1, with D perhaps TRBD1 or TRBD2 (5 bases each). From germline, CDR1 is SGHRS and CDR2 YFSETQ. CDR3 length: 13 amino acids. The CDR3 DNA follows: TGCGCCAGCAGCCGGGACCGCCGGGATGAGCAGGTCTTC. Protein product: CASSRDRRDEQVF.

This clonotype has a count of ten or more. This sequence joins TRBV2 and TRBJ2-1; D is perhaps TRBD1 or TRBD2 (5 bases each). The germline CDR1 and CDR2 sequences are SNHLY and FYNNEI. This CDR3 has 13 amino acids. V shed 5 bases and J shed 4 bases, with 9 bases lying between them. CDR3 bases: TGTGCCAGCAGTCGGGACGTTTACAATGAGCAGTTCTTC. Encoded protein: CASSRDVYNEQFF.

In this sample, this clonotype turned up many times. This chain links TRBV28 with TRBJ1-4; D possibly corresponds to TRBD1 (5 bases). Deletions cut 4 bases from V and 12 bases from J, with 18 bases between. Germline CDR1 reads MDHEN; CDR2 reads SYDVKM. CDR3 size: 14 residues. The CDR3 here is CASSYGGNGAQLFF. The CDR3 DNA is TGTGCCAGCAGTTATGGGGGGAACGGCGCTCAACTGTTTTTT. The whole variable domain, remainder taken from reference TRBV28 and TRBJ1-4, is DVKVTQSSRYLVKRTGEKVFLECVQDMDHENMFWYRQDPGLGLRLIYFSYDVKMKEKGDIPEGYSVSREKKERFSLILESASTNQTSMYLCASSYGGNGAQLFFGSGTQLSVL.

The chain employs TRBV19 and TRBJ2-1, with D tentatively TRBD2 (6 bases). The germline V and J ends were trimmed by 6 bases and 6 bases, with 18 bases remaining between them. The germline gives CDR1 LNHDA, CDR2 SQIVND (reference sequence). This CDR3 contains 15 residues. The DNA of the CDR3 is TGTGCCAGTAGCGCTACGGGACTCTATATCAATGAGCAGTTCTTC. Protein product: CASSATGLYINEQFF. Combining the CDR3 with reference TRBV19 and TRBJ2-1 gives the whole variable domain DGGITQSPKYLFRKEGQNVTLSCEQNLNHDAMYWYRQDPGQGLRLIYYSQIVNDFQKGDIAEGYSVSREKKESFPLTVTSAQKNPTAFYLCASSATGLYINEQFFGPGTRLTVL.

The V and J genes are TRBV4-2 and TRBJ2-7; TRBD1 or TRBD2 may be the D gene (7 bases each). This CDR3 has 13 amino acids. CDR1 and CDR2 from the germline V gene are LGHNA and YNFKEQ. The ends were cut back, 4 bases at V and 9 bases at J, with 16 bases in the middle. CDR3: CASSPGEGAMQYF. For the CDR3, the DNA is TGTGCCAGCAGCCCCGGGGAGGGGGCAATGCAGTACTTC.

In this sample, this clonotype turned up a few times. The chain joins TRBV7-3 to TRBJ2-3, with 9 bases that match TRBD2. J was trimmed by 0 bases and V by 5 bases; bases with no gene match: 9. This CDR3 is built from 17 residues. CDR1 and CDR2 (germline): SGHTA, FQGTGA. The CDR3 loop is CASSPLGLAGSTDTQYF. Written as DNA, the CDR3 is TGTGCCAGCAGCCCCCTGGGGCTAGCGGGGAGCACAGATACGCAGTATTTT. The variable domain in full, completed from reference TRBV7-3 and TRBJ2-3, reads GAGVSQTPSNKVTEKGKYVELRCDPISGHTALYWYRQSLGQGPEFLIYFQGTGAADDSGLPNDRFFAVRPEGSVSTLKIQRTERGDSAVYLCASSPLGLAGSTDTQYFGPGTRLTVL.

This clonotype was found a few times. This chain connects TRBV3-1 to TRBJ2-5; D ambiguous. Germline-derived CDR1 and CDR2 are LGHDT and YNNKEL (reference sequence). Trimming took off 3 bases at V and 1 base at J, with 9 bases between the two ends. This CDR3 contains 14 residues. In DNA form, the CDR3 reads TGTGCCAGCAGCCAGGATTTCATCCAAGAGACCCAGTACTTC. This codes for CASSQDFIQETQYF.

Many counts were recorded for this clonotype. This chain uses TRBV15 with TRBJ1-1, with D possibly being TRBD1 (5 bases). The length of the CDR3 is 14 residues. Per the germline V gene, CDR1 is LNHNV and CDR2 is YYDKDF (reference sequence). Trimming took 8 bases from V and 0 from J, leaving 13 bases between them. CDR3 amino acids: CATGDGTLNTEAFF. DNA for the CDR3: TGTGCCACCGGGGACGGAACCCTGAACACTGAAGCTTTCTTT.

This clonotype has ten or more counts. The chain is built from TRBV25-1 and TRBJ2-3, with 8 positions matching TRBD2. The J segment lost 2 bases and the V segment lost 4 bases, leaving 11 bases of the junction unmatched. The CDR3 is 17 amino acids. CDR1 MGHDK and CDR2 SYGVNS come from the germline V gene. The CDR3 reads CASSVPPGRVDTDTQYF. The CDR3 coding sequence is TGTGCCAGCAGTGTTCCTCCCGGGAGGGTCGACACAGATACGCAGTATTTT.

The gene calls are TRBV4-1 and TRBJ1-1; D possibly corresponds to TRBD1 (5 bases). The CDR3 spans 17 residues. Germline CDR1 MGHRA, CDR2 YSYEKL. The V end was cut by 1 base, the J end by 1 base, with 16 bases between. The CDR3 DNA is TGCGCCAGCAGCCAAGTTGGTAGGGGTCCGGGGAACACTGAAGCTTTCTTT. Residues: CASSQVGRGPGNTEAFF.